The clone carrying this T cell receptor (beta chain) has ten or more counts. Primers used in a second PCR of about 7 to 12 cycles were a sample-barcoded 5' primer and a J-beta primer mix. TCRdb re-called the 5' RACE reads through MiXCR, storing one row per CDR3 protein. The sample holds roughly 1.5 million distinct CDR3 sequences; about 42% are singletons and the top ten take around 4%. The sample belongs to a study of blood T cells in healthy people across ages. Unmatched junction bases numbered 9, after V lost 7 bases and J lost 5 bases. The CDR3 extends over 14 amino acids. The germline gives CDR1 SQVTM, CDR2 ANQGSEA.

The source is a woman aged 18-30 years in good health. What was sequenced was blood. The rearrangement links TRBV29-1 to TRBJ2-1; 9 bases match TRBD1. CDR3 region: CSAGRDRVNNEQFF. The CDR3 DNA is TGCAGCGCTGGCAGGGACAGGGTTAACAATGAGCAGTTCTTC.